This T cell receptor (beta chain) was sequenced in a study of beta chain features in type 1 diabetes. This clone was seen only a few times. Its matching antigen is unknown. The authors reverse transcribed all of the isolated RNA, so sequencing captured expressed TCRB transcripts. Repertoires were generated with immunoSEQ multiplex PCR, while TCRdb's copy carries only in-frame clones and drops some. The table has almost 350,000 clones, around 7.6% seen once. Regarding the study as a whole: VDJ junctions sequenced from type 1 diabetes patients showed fewer insertions and more deletions. TCRB CDR3s were moderately but significantly shorter in Type 1 diabetes patients in all four CD4+ subsets.

The CDR3 is made up of 15 amino acids. Germline lookup yields CDR1 KGHSH and CDR2 LQKENI. V gave up 4 bases and J gave up 4 bases; unmatched junction bases: 10. The sequence came from a woman under 30 in good health. This chain joins TRBV18 and TRBJ2-7; 7 nucleotides line up with TRBD2. Sequenced sample: central memory CD4+ T cells from blood. Here the CDR3 reads CASSLQAGPEYEQYF. DNA of the CDR3: TGTGCCAGCTCACTACAAGCGGGACCAGAATACGAGCAGTACTTC.